Here is one TCR beta chain with its context. The antigen is unknown. An end of the junction differs from the germline gene, which may be a read error. Donors had nominal health at sampling but likely had unrecorded immune exposures. This sample is drawn from a study of cytomegalovirus exposure and HLA in healthy donors. In the study overall: Counted in an early data release were tens of millions of unique TCRs from HLA-typed donors. Study observations and caveats: TCR beta sequences reportedly predicted most subjects' HLA-A and HLA-B alleles accurately.

In the PCR, 60 Vbeta and 13 Jbeta primers were used. Libraries were prepared by immunoSEQ multiplex PCR; TCRdb keeps only in-frame clonotypes and omits some of them. The repertoire includes around 170,000 clones, approximately 88% of them detected once, and about 0.4% sits in the top ten. The CDR3 consists of 15 residues. CDR1 and CDR2 from the germline V gene are SQVTM and ANQGSEA. V usage is TRBV29-1 and J usage is TRBJ2-7; 9 nucleotides line up with TRBD1. The origin of this receptor is a boy younger than 10 in good health and CMV-seronegative. Material: PBMCs. The CDR3 DNA reads TGCAGCGCTGAACGTCGGGACAGGGCGTCCTACGAGCGGTACTTC. It yields the protein CSAERRDRASYERYF.